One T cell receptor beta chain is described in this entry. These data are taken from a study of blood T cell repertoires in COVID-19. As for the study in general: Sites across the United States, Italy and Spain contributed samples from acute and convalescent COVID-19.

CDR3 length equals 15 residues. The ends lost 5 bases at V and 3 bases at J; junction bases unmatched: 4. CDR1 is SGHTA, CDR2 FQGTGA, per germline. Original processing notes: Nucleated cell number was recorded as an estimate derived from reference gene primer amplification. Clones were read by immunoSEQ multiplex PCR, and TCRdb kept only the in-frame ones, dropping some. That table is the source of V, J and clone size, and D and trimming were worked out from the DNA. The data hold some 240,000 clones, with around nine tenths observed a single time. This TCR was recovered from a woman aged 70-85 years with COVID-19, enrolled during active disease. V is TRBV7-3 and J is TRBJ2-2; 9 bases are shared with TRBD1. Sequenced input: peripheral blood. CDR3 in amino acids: CASSPGTGYTGELFF. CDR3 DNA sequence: TGTGCCAGCAGCCCCGGGACAGGGTACACCGGGGAGCTGTTTTTT.